This T cell receptor beta chain was observed in a study of T cells in localized non-small cell lung cancer. Points from the study as a whole: A higher density of T cells in blood coincided with extended overall survival. Appearing in adjacent lung were a median around 60 of the top 100 tumor clones. One tumor region alone was sequenced, and heterogeneity therefore remains possible.

The authors took atypia-free adjacent lung at least 2 cm from the tumor margin. A word on this clone: Its specificity is unknown.

V lost 5 bases, J lost 4 bases, and 6 bases stayed unmatched. This CDR3 contains 14 residues. The germline V gene encodes CDR1 MNHGY and CDR2 SAAAGT. Using immunoSEQ multiplex PCR, the repertoire was profiled, and TCRdb retains in-frame clones only, with some absent. The sample has roughly 2,000 clones; 20% to 30% are singletons. Sample: normal lung tissue next to the tumor, taken before any cancer treatment. The chain is built from TRBV6-8 and TRBJ2-3, with 7 nucleotides matching TRBD1. This TCR was recovered from a male donor aged 60 or over with stage I lung adenocarcinoma. Here the CDR3 DNA reads TGTGCCAGCAGTGAGACAGGGCGGGCAGATACGCAGTATTTT. Protein product: CASSETGRADTQYF.